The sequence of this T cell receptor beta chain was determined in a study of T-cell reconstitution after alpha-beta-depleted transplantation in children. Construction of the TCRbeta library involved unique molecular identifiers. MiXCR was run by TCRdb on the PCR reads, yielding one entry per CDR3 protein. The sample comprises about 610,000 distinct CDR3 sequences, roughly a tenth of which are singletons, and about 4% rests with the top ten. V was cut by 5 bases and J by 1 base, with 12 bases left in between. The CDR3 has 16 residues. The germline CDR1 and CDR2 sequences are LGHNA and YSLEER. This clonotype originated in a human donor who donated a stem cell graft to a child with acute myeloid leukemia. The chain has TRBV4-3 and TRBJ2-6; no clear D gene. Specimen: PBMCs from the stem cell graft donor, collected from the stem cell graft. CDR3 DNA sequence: TGCGCCAGCAGCGTAGATCTGCTTTCTGGGGCCAACGTCCTGACTTTC. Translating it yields CASSVDLLSGANVLTF.